This TCR beta chain originates from a study of cytomegalovirus exposure and HLA in healthy donors. The PCR had 60 Vbeta and 13 Jbeta primers. TCRdb keeps only in-frame clones here, not all; method: immunoSEQ multiplex PCR. The sample yields about 190,000 clones, 65% to 90% seen once. CDR1 and CDR2 from the germline V gene are MNHEY and SMNVEV (reference sequence). CDR3 size: 14 residues. Unmatched junction bases numbered 4, after V lost 4 bases and J lost 5 bases. This chain joins TRBV27 and TRBJ2-1; 8 nucleotides agree with TRBD2. The source of this sequence is a woman aged 25-40 years in good health and CMV-seronegative. Specimen: PBMCs. The CDR3 protein is CASSSSGRDNEQFF. The CDR3 DNA is TGTGCCAGCAGTTCGAGCGGGAGAGACAATGAGCAGTTCTTC.